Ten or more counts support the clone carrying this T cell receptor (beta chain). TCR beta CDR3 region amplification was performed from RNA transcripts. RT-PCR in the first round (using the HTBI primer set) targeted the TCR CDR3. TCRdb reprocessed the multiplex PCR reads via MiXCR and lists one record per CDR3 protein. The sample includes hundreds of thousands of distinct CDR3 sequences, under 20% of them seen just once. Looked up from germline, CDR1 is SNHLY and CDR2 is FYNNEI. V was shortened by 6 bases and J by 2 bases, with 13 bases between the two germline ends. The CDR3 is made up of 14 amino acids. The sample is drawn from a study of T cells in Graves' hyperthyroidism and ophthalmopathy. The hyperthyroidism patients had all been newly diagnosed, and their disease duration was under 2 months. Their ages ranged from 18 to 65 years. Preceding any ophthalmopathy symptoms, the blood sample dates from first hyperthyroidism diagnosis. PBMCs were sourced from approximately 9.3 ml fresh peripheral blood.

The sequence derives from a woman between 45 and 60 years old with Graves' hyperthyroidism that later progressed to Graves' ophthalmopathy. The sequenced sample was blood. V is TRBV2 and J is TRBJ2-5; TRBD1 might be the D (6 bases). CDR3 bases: TGTGCCAGCAGGGACCCTGACAGGCAAGAGACCCAGTACTTC. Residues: CASRDPDRQETQYF.